This T cell receptor beta chain was retrieved from a study of CD8+CD57+ T cells in acquired aplastic anemia (dated by TCRdb to 2016 to 2019). Study-wide context: A mean of about 3.2 ug of DNA, ranging from roughly 0.19 to 30 ug, was extracted from sorted CD4+ and CD8+ cells. Mean read counts for healthy donor samples were some 10 million for CD4+ cells and under 14 million for CD8+ cells.

Profiling of TCR beta VDJ combinations and CDR3 sequences used genomic DNA as the template. An Illumina HiSeq 2000 was used for TCR repertoire sequencing. In the authors' own workflow: TRBV/TRBJ rearrangement plots, CDR3 size and DJ length profiles, and Simpson's diversity index were used to evaluate the repertoires. The immunodominant clone was defined as the most abundant DNA sequence in deep sequencing data. CDR3 amino acid sequences were checked for sharing between subjects and were compared against published repertoires and the VDJdb database. The public reads were reanalyzed by TCRdb: fastp trimming at Q25, MiXCR alignment, in-frame beta chains only. One record per CDR3 amino acid sequence lists the most common genes and DNA. The V and J calls follow TCRdb's processing rather than the paper's. This sample has 200,000 to 250,000 distinct CDR3 sequences in its table, and roughly 35% of those were observed once. Together, the top ten hold 1.1% of the sample.

What the work shows at the level of the full study, not this receptor alone: No significant difference in CD8+ Simpson's diversity was found between patients and healthy controls (P=0.060). Roughly 29 CD8+ CDR3 sequences were found to be shared between patients and controls, but these sequences appeared to be highly expressed in patients and within the immunodominant clones of the patients.

The CDR3 numbers 17 residues from cysteine through phenylalanine. Just CDR3 DNA is preserved here, 51 bases in frame from base 1. The germline V gene gives CDR1 as MGHRA and CDR2 as YSYEKL. Details on this clonotype: This receptor's antigen is unknown. At one end the junction does not follow the germline gene, possibly because of a read error.

TCR repertoires of sorted CD4+ and CD8+ blood T cells from severe aplastic anemia patients and healthy subjects were deep-sequenced in the study. Ficoll-Paque density gradient centrifugation was used to isolate peripheral blood mononuclear cells. Before DNA extraction, CD4+ and CD8+ T cells were sorted by FACS or by magnetic beads. The TCR sequence derives from a human donor in good health, serving as a control. The specimen sequenced was sorted CD4+, CD8+, or CD8+CD57+ T cells (not recorded which) from PBMCs. This receptor chain uses TRBV4-1 and TRBJ2-5; D gene: possibly TRBD2, on 6 matching bases. The DNA sequence reads TGCGCCACCAGCCAACACTACTTCCGGGACTCGCAAGAGACCCAGTACTTC. This encodes CATSQHYFRDSQETQYF.